One TCR beta chain is described in this entry. The antigen is not known. These data are taken from a study of cytomegalovirus exposure and HLA in healthy donors. As for the study in general: Genotyping showed roughly 83% of roughly 390 donors falling in the Caucasian-associated ancestry cluster.

The study's findings and limits: In a later analysis, the majority of CMV-associated beta chains seemingly showed HLA restriction. Using the classifier, cytomegalovirus status was reportedly diagnosed with high specificity and sensitivity. Excluded: some indistinguishable V segments such as TRBV6-2 and TRBV6-3.

The PCR was carried out with 60 Vbeta primers and 13 Jbeta primers. Measured with immunoSEQ multiplex PCR; TCRdb has only the in-frame clones, and not every one. The sample contains roughly 130,000 clones, around three quarters of which appear only once. Germline CDR1 reads MNHEY; CDR2 reads SVGAGI. J lost 6 bases, V lost 5 bases, and 10 bases had no gene match. The CDR3 contains 15 residues. This TCR was sampled from a woman aged 50 to 65 in good health and CMV-seronegative. Sequencing used PBMCs. The chain couples TRBV6-5 to TRBJ2-4; TRBD2 agrees at 7 bases. The CDR3 loop reads CASSPTGTGGNIQYF. In DNA form, the CDR3 reads TGTGCCAGCAGTCCGACCGGGACGGGGGGAAACATTCAGTACTTC.